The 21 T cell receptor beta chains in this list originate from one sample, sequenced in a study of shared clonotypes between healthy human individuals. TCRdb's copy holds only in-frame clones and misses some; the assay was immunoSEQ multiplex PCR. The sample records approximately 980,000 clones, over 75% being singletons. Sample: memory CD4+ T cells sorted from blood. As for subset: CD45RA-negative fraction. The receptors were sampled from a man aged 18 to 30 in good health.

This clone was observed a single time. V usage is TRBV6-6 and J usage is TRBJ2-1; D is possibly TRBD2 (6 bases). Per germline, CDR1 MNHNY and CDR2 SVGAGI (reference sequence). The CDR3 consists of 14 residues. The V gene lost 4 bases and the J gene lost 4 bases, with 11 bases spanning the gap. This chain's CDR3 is CASSFGGDYNEQFF. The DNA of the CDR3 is TGTGCCAGCAGTTTCGGGGGAGATTACAATGAGCAGTTCTTC.

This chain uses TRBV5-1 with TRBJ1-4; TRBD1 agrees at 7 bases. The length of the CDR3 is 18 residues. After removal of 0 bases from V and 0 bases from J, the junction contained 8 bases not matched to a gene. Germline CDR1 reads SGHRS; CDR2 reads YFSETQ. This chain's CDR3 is CASSLGGQTFATNEKLFF. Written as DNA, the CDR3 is TGCGCCAGCAGCTTGGGGGGACAGACCTTTGCAACTAATGAAAAACTGTTTTTT.

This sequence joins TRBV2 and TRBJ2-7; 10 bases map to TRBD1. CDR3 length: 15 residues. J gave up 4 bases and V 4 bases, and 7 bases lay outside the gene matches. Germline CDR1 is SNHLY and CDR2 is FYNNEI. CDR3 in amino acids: CASSVGTGVIYEQYF. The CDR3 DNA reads TGTGCCAGCAGTGTAGGGACAGGGGTTATTTACGAGCAGTACTTC. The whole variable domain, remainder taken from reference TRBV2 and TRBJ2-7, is EPEVTQTPSHQVTQMGQEVILRCVPISNHLYFYWYRQILGQKVEFLVSFYNNEISEKSEIFDDQFSVERPDGSNFTLKIRSTKLEDSAMYFCASSVGTGVIYEQYFGPGTRLTVT.

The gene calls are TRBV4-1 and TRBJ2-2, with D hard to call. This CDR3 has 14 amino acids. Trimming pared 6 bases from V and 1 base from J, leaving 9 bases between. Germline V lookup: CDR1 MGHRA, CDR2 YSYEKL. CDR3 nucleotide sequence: TGCGCCAGCAGGGAGACTCGGAACACCGGGGAGCTGTTTTTT. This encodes CASRETRNTGELFF.

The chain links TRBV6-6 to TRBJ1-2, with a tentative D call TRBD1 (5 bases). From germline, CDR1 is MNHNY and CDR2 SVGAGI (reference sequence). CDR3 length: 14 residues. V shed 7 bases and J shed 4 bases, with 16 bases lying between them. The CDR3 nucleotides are TGTGCCAGCACCACCTCGGGAAGGGGCTATGGCTACACCTTC. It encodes CASTTSGRGYGYTF.

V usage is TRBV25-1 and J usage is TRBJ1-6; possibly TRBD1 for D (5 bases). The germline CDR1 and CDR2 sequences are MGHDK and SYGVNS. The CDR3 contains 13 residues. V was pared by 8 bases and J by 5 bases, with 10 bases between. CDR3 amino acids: CASWLGDNSPLHF. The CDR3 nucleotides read TGTGCCAGCTGGTTGGGGGATAATTCACCCCTCCACTTT.

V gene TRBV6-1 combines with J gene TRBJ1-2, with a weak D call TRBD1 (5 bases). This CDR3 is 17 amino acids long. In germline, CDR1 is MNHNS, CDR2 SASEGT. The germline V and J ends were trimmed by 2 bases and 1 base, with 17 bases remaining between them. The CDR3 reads CASSEIGTRTGNYGYTF. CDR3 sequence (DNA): TGTGCCAGCAGTGAAATTGGGACCCGAACGGGTAACTATGGCTACACCTTC.

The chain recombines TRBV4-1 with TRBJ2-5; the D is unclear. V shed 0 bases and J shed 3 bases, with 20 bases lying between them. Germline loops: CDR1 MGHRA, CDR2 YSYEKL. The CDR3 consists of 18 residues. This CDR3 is CASSQDRVLGNSKETQYF. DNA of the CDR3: TGCGCCAGCAGCCAAGATAGGGTGCTCGGCAACTCCAAAGAGACCCAGTACTTC.

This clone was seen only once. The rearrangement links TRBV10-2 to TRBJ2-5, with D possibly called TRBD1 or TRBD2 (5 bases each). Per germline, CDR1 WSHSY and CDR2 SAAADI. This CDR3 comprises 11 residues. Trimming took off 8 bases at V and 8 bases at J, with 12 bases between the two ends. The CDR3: CASRDPGTQYF. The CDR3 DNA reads TGCGCCAGCCGGGACCCCGGAACCCAGTACTTC.

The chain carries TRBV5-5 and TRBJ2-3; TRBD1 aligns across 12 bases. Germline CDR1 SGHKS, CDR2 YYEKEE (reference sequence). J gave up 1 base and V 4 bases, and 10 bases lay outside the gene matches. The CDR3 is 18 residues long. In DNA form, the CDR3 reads TGTGCCAGCAGCCCCGAGGGGGGGACAGGGGGCGGCACAGATACGCAGTATTTT. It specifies CASSPEGGTGGGTDTQYF.

The CDR3 here is CASSSLDSSRADTQYF. For the CDR3, the DNA is TGTGCCAGCAGCTCCCTCGACTCTAGCCGGGCAGATACGCAGTATTTT. The chain couples TRBV5-5 to TRBJ2-3, with D maybe TRBD2 (5 bases). Germline-derived CDR1 and CDR2 are SGHKS and YYEKEE (reference sequence). This CDR3 is 16 amino acids long. Trimming stripped 3 bases from V and 4 bases from J, with 18 bases between.

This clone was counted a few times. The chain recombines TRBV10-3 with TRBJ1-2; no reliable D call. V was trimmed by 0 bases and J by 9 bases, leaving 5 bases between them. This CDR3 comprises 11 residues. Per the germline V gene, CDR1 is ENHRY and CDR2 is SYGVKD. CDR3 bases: TGTGCCATCAGTGAGTCGTGGAGCTACACCTTC. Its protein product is CAISESWSYTF.

CDR3 sequence: CASRTTGFSGYTF. In nucleotides, the CDR3 is TGCGCCAGCAGGACGACAGGGTTTAGTGGCTACACCTTC. The chain couples TRBV5-1 to TRBJ1-2; TRBD1 matches at 7 bases. Germline CDR1 reads SGHRS; CDR2 reads YFSETQ. The CDR3 is made up of 13 amino acids. Trimming at V came to 5 bases and at J to 7 bases, leaving 8 bases not matched to a gene.

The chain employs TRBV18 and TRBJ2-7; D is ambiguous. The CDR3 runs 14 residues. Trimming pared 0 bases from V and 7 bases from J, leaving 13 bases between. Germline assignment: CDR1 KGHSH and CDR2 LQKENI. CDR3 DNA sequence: TGTGCCAGCTCACCACCGGATCAGAGCTGGGAGCAGTACTTC. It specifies CASSPPDQSWEQYF.

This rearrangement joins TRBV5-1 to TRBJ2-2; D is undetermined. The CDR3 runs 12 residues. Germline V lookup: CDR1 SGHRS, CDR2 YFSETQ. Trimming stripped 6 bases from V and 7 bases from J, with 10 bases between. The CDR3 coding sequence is TGCGCCAGCACCCGGAATGACGGGGAGCTGTTTTTT. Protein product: CASTRNDGELFF.

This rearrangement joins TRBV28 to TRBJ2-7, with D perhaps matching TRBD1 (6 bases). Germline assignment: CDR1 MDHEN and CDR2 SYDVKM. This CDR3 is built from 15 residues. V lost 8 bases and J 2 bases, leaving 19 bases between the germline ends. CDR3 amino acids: CASPPGKGEPYEQYF. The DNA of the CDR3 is TGTGCCAGCCCCCCGGGTAAGGGGGAGCCCTACGAGCAGTACTTC.

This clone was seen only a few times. This chain's CDR3 is CASSLDQRKQFF. Here the CDR3 DNA reads TGTGCCAGCAGCTTAGATCAGCGTAAGCAGTTCTTC. The chain employs TRBV7-2 and TRBJ2-1; no clear D. The V and J ends lost 1 base and 11 bases respectively, with 9 bases between them. Germline values: CDR1 SGHTA, CDR2 FQGNSA. The CDR3 covers 12 residues.

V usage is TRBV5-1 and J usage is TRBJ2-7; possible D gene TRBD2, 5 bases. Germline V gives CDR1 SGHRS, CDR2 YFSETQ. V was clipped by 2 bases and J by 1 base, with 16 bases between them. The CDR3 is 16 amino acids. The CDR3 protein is CASSLTPGGSSYEQYF. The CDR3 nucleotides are TGCGCCAGCAGCTTAACACCGGGCGGGTCTTCCTACGAGCAGTACTTC.

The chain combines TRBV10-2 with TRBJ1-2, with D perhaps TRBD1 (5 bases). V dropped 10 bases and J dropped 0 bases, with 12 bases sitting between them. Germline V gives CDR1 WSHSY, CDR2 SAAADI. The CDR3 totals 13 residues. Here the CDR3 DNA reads TGCGCCACCACGGACAACCCTAACTATGGCTACACCTTC. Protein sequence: CATTDNPNYGYTF.

CDR3 residues: CASSSYRDTEAFF. CDR3 bases: TGCGCCAGCAGCTCCTATAGGGACACTGAAGCTTTCTTT. This sequence joins TRBV5-1 and TRBJ1-1; D remains unclear. Germline assignment: CDR1 SGHRS and CDR2 YFSETQ. V shed 3 bases and J shed 3 bases, with 9 bases lying between them. This CDR3 region has 13 residues.

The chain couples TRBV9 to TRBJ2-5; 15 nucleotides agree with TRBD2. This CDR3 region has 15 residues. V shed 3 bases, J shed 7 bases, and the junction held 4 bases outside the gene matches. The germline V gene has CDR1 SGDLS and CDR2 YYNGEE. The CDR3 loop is CASSEGLAGGGTQYF. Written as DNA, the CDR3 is TGTGCCAGCAGCGAGGGACTAGCGGGGGGAGGGACCCAGTACTTC.